This entry concerns a single T cell receptor beta chain. This clone showed up just a few times. Its antigen specificity is not known. Within one base of it there is no much larger clone, and no base qualities were kept. Looking up the germline V gene (reference sequence) yields CDR1 SGHAT and CDR2 FQDESV. Including the terminal cysteine and phenylalanine, the CDR3 comprises 13 residues. Of all the DNA, just the CDR3 is kept, 39 bases in frame from base 1. V is pared back by 1 base and J by 6 bases, with 6 bases lying between the germline termini. This record belongs to a study of OX40 agonist ivuxolimab in advanced cancers. With respect to the entire study: Ivuxolimab, which targeted the costimulatory receptor OX40 (CD134), was an agonistic, fully human IgG2 monoclonal antibody. Intravenous ivuxolimab was administered to patients every 2 weeks at six dose levels: 0.01, 0.1, 0.3, 1.5, 3 and 10 mg/kg. Of the approximately 53 patients in dose escalation, about 20 had hepatocellular carcinoma, some 15 had melanoma, 9 had renal cell carcinoma and 9 had head and neck cancer. A male proportion of roughly 80% and a mean age of roughly 55 years, ranging from 23 to 79, were recorded for the dose-escalation cohort. Patients were allowed to have had prior anti-PD-1, anti-PD-L1 or anti-CTLA-4 therapy, and around 37% of the dose-escalation patients had previously received checkpoint inhibitors. Partial responses were achieved by three dose-escalation patients, of whom one had hepatocellular carcinoma and two had cutaneous melanoma. Peripheral TCRbeta sequencing aimed to test whether ivuxolimab altered TCR sequence diversity and caused clonal T-cell expansion. The paper describes the monotherapy dose-escalation part (N ≈ 51 patients) of the phase I trial of ivuxolimab.

Patients with autoimmune disease history or receiving systemic immunosuppression were excluded from the trial. Peripheral blood for TCR sequencing was collected from all dose cohorts at baseline, on cycle 4 day 1, and on cycle 7 day 1. Samples were obtained from an open-label, multicenter, first-in-human phase I dose-escalation trial of ivuxolimab. The trial enrolled adults with locally advanced or metastatic head and neck squamous cell, hepatocellular, melanoma or renal cell carcinoma. Before TCR sequencing, CD4+ and CD8+ T cells were separately sorted from peripheral blood. To sequence the TCRbeta CDR3 region, genomic DNA was isolated from the sorted cells. The immunoSEQ Assay was used to sequence the TCRbeta CDR3 regions. This immuneACCESS table, as held by TCRdb, lists in-frame sequences with V and J called but not all clones. Of the missing ones, under half trace to an unresolved V gene in checked studies; the others have no known cause. This sample comprises 96,000 or so clones, less than 85% of them detected only once. The ten most abundant clones make up under 7% of the sample.

Overall study outcomes, separate from this receptor: In the 0.1-3.0 mg/kg groups, partial responders had among the lowest normalized peripheral clonal expansion, particularly in CD8+ T cells. At doses from 0.1 to 3.0 mg/kg, clonal expansion was seen in both CD4+ and CD8+ blood T cells between baseline and week 6. After ivuxolimab, more expanded clones were found on average in CD8+ T cells than in CD4+ T cells. The antigen specificity of the peripheral T cells that underwent clonal expansion was not determined. Low levels of normalized T-cell clonal expansion were also seen in some patients who did not respond.

Rearrangement joined TRBV11-1 to TRBJ2-2; the D segment cannot be called with confidence. This receptor was obtained from an adult with an advanced solid tumor such as melanoma, head and neck, liver or kidney cancer. Here the sequenced sample was CD4+ or CD8+ T cells sorted from blood, taken in a trial of the OX40 agonist ivuxolimab. The CDR3 sequence is CASSLVVPGELFF. At the DNA level, the sequence is TGTGCCAGCAGCTTAGTTGTACCCGGGGAGCTGTTTTTT.